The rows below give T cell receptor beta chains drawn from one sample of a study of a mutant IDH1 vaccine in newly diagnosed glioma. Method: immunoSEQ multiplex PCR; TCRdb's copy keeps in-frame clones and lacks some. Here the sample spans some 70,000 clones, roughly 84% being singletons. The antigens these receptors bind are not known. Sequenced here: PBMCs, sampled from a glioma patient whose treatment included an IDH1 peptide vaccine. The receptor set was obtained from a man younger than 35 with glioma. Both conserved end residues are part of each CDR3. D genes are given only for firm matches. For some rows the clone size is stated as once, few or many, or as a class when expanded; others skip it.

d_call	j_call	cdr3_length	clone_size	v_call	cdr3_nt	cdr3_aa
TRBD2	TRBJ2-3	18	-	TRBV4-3	TGCGCCAGCAGCCAAGATGCACCTAGCGGGAGTCCTCCAGATACGCAGTATTTT	CASSQDAPSGSPPDTQYF
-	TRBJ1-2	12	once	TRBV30	TGTGCCTGGAGTCTAGGGGACTATGGCTACACCTTC	CAWSLGDYGYTF
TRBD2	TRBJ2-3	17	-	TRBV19	TGTGCCAGTAGTATTCGGCGACTAGCGGGAGTAGAAGATACGCAGTATTTT	CASSIRRLAGVEDTQYF
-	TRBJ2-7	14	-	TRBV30	TGTGCCTCAAGCCGGGACTCAGTCTCTTCCGAGCAGTACTTC	CASSRDSVSSEQYF
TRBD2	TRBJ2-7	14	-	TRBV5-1	TGCGCCAGCAGCTTGGCGGCGGGGGTGGGTGAGCAGTACTTC	CASSLAAGVGEQYF
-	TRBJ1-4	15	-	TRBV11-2	TGTGCCAGCAGCCTCCGGGACATCATTAATGAAAAACTGTTTTTT	CASSLRDIINEKLFF
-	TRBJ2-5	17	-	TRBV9	TGTGCCAGCAGCCCCCTTACCCTGCTAGCGCCACAAGAGACCCAGTACTTC	CASSPLTLLAPQETQYF
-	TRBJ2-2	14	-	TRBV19	TGTGCCAGTAGTATCCACAGGTCCACCGGGGAGCTGTTTTTT	CASSIHRSTGELFF
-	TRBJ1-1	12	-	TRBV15	TGTGCCACCAGCCGCGTGAACACTGAAGCTTTCTTT	CATSRVNTEAFF
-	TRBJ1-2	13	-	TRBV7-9	TGTGCCAGCAGTGGGACGGGGAACTATGGCTACACCTTC	CASSGTGNYGYTF
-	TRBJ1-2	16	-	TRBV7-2	TGTGCCAGCAGCTTGGGGGTGCCCCCGAGATCCTATGGCTACACCTTC	CASSLGVPPRSYGYTF
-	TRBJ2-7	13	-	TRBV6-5	TGTGCCAGCAGTAGACCGCCCAGCTACGAGCAGTACTTC	CASSRPPSYEQYF
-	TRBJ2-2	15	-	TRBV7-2	TGTGCCAGCAGCTTAGCGGGCTATGGCACCGGGGAGCTGTTTTTT	CASSLAGYGTGELFF
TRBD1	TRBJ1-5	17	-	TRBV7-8	TGTGCCAGCAGCTCCCCCCCTGGACAGGTTCGATTTGAGCCCCAGCATTTT	CASSSPPGQVRFEPQHF
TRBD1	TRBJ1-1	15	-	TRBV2	TGTGCCAGCAGGGAACTGGGACAGATGAACACTGAAGCTTTCTTT	CASRELGQMNTEAFF
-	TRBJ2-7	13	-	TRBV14	TGTGCCAGCAGGGCTGACAGTTCCTACGAGCAGTACTTC	CASRADSSYEQYF
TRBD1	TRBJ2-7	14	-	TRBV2	TGTGCCAGCGGTAAGGACAGGTTCTCCTACGAGCAGTACTTC	CASGKDRFSYEQYF
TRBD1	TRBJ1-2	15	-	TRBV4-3	TGCGCCAGCAGCCAGGAATTACAGGGGATCTATGGCTACACCTTC	CASSQELQGIYGYTF
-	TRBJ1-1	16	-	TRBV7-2	TGTGCCAGCAGCTTAGGGTATAGGACACCGAACACTGAAGCTTTCTTT	CASSLGYRTPNTEAFF
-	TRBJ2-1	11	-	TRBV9	TGTGCCAGCAGCGCCCATAGGGAGCAGTTCTTC	CASSAHREQFF
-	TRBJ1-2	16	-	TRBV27	TGTGCCAGCAGTTCGGATTATGGCGTACTCGAGGGTGGCTACACCTTC	CASSSDYGVLEGGYTF
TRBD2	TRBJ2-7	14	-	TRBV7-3	TGTGCCAGCAGTCTAGCGGGACCCGGGAACGAGCAGTACTTC	CASSLAGPGNEQYF
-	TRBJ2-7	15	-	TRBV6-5	TGTGCCAGCAGTTATTCACGGACAGTCGCCTACGAGCAGTACTTC	CASSYSRTVAYEQYF
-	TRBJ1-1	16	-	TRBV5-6	TGTGCCAGCAGCTCTTTGGAGGAAGAGCGGAACACTGAAGCTTTCTTT	CASSSLEEERNTEAFF
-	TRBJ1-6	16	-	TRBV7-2	TGTGCCAGCAGGGTCCTTCGGAATTCGGGGAATTCACCCCTCCACTTT	CASRVLRNSGNSPLHF
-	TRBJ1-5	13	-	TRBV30	TGTGCCTGGAGTGTCGGGGGCAATCAGCCCCAGCATTTT	CAWSVGGNQPQHF
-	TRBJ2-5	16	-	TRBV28	TGTGCCAGCAGTACTGGGGAGCACCACGCTGGAGAGACCCAGTACTTC	CASSTGEHHAGETQYF
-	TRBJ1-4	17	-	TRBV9	TGTGCCAGCAGCGTAGGAACAGGACCGGACCTAGGGGAAAAACTGTTTTTT	CASSVGTGPDLGEKLFF
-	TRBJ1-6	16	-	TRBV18	TGTGCCAGCTCACTCAGCGACAGCTCCTATAATTCACCCCTCCACTTT	CASSLSDSSYNSPLHF
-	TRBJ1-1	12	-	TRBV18	TGTGCCAGCTCACAAAGGGTTCAGGCAGCTTTCTTT	CASSQRVQAAFF
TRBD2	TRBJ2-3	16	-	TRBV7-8	TGTGCCAGCAGCCCCCGGCCGGGACTATACACAGATACGCAGTATTTT	CASSPRPGLYTDTQYF
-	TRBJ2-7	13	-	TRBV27	TGTGCCAGCAGTTTCGGCCAGACCTACGAGCAGTACTTC	CASSFGQTYEQYF
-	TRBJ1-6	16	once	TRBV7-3	TGTGCCAGCAGCTTAACCGGGGGCTCCTATAATTCACCCCTCCACTTT	CASSLTGGSYNSPLHF
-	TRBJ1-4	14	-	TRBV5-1	TGCGCCAGCAGCCCGGAGTGGAACAATGAGAAACTGTTTTTT	CASSPEWNNEKLFF
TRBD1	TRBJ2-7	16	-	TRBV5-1	TGCGCCAGCAGCTTCCACGGGCAGAAGGGGGCCAGGGAGCAGTACTTC	CASSFHGQKGAREQYF
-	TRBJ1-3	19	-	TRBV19	TGTGCCAGTAGTCCTCACCCCGGGATCCATCATCAAACTGGAAACACCATATATTTT	CASSPHPGIHHQTGNTIYF
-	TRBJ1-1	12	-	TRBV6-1	TGTGCCAGCTTGACAGGGAACACTGAAGCTTTCTTT	CASLTGNTEAFF